Listed here are 17 T cell receptor beta chains from one sample, sequenced in a study of T cells in Graves' hyperthyroidism and ophthalmopathy. TCR beta CDR3 regions were amplified from RNA transcripts. HTBI primers were employed in a first-round RT-PCR of the TCR CDR3. Each CDR3 protein gets one entry after TCRdb re-called the multiplex PCR reads with MiXCR. This sample has fewer than 650,000 distinct CDR3 sequences, with 14% found just once. The sequenced material came from blood. Receptors originate from a woman younger than 30 with Graves' ophthalmopathy.

Comments on this clonotype: This may be a read error, as it is one base from a much larger clone. The CDR3 loop reads CASRPGRSSEQYF. In DNA form, the CDR3 reads TGTGCCAGCAGGCCCGGACGTAGTTCCGAGCAGTACTTC. The genes are TRBV6-2 or TRBV6-3 and TRBJ2-7; no reliable D call. Germline lookup yields CDR1 MNHEY and CDR2 SVGEGT. Trimming pared 6 bases from V and 6 bases from J, leaving 15 bases between. CDR3 length: 13 residues.

This clonotype has at least ten counts. J is TRBJ1-2 and V is TRBV28; D uncertain. The length of the CDR3 is 14 residues. Germline V gives CDR1 MDHEN, CDR2 SYDVKM. The V gene lost 2 bases and the J gene lost 4 bases, with 11 bases spanning the gap. In DNA, the CDR3 is TGTGCCAGCAGTTTACCGGGAGTGAGCTATGGCTACACCTTC. This sequence encodes CASSLPGVSYGYTF.

V and J are TRBV5-6 and TRBJ2-5, with D perhaps assigned TRBD1 or TRBD2 (5 bases each). This CDR3 spans 14 amino acids. Trimming took off 8 bases at V and 1 base at J, with 15 bases between the two ends. The germline CDR1 and CDR2 sequences are SGHDT and YYEEEE. CDR3: CARGVVWRQETQYF. The DNA for the CDR3 is TGTGCCAGGGGGGTGGTTTGGCGCCAAGAGACCCAGTACTTC.

To note about this clonotype: With a much larger clone just one base away, this may be a read error. The rearrangement joins TRBV6-1 to TRBJ2-7; D is unresolved. V shed 5 bases and J shed 6 bases, with 17 bases lying between them. This CDR3 spans 14 amino acids. Germline assignment: CDR1 MNHNS and CDR2 SASEGT. For the CDR3, the DNA is TGTGCCAGCAGTCTCCGGGTCCAGACGGGCGAGCAGTACTTC. It is translated as CASSLRVQTGEQYF.

This clonotype appeared many times. The rearrangement links TRBV27 to TRBJ1-5; D is unclear. The V and J ends lost 0 bases and 1 base respectively, with 10 bases between them. In germline, CDR1 is MNHEY, CDR2 SMNVEV (reference sequence). This CDR3 is 16 amino acids long. The CDR3 sequence is CASSLSQMGSNQPQHF. The CDR3 coding sequence is TGTGCCAGCAGTTTATCCCAGATGGGGAGCAATCAGCCCCAGCATTTT.

In its sample, this clonotype was seen many times. The genes are TRBV28 and TRBJ1-4; weak D call: TRBD1 (5 bases). Trimming cost V 0 bases and J 8 bases, with 13 bases left between them. The germline gives CDR1 MDHEN, CDR2 SYDVKM. The CDR3 contains 15 residues. CDR3 sequence (DNA): TGTGCCAGCAGTTTATGGGGGACTACAGACGAAAAACTGTTTTTT. Amino acids: CASSLWGTTDEKLFF.

V usage is TRBV7-2 and J usage is TRBJ2-3; TRBD2 agrees at 10 bases. The CDR3 extends over 17 amino acids. Germline assignment: CDR1 SGHTA and CDR2 FQGNSA. The V gene end was trimmed by 1 base and the J gene end by 4 bases; junction bases not matched to a gene: 8. The CDR3 DNA sequence: TGTGCCAGCAGCTTAGGGCTAGCGGGAGAGGGTGCAGATACGCAGTATTTT. The encoded protein is CASSLGLAGEGADTQYF.

This clonotype was observed at least ten times. The chain links TRBV11-1 to TRBJ1-2; a weak D match, TRBD1 (6 bases). Germline V lookup: CDR1 SGHAT, CDR2 FQDESV (reference sequence). V dropped 4 bases and J dropped 6 bases, with 24 bases sitting between them. The CDR3 is 17 residues long. DNA of the CDR3: TGTGCCAGCAGCTATTCCAACGGACGGGGGCGAAGGGATGGCTACACCTTC. It specifies CASSYSNGRGRRDGYTF.

This clonotype was recorded at least ten times. Just one base apart from a much larger clone, this may be a read error. The chain joins TRBV2 to TRBJ1-1, with D uncertain. The CDR3 has 13 amino acids. Looked up from germline, CDR1 is SNHLY and CDR2 is FYNNEI. In DNA form, the CDR3 reads TGTGCCAGCAGTGAAGAGGCATCCACTGAAGCTCTCTTT. Protein product: CASSEEASTEALF. The whole variable domain, remainder taken from reference TRBV2 and TRBJ1-1, is EPEVTQTPSHQVTQMGQEVILRCVPISNHLYFYWYRQILGQKVEFLVSFYNNEISEKSEIFDDQFSVERPDGSNFTLKIRSTKLEDSAMYFCASSEEASTEALFGQGTRLTVV.

This clonotype was seen a few times. J is TRBJ1-2 and V is TRBV9; TRBD1 matches 8 bases. This CDR3 contains 17 residues. Germline-derived CDR1 and CDR2 are SGDLS and YYNGEE. The V gene end was trimmed by 0 bases and the J gene end by 3 bases; junction bases not matched to a gene: 10. The CDR3 loop is CASSVADTGGEDYGYTF. CDR3 nucleotide sequence: TGTGCCAGCAGCGTAGCTGATACAGGGGGAGAGGACTATGGCTACACCTTC.

The table lists this clonotype with many counts. The chain carries TRBV10-3 and TRBJ2-3; no clear D gene. The V end lost 0 bases, the J end lost 1 base, and 11 bases lay between the germline ends. Per germline, CDR1 ENHRY and CDR2 SYGVKD. CDR3 length: 16 residues. The CDR3: CAISESDTRGTDTQYF. In DNA, the CDR3 is TGTGCCATCAGTGAGTCCGACACCCGGGGCACAGATACGCAGTATTTT.

This clonotype has a handful of counts. V usage is TRBV10-3 and J usage is TRBJ1-6; D gene ambiguous. The germline V and J ends were trimmed by 4 bases and 10 bases, with 11 bases remaining between them. Per the germline V gene, CDR1 is ENHRY and CDR2 is SYGVKD. The CDR3 is made up of 13 amino acids. The chain's CDR3 is CAISGGPGSPLHF. In nucleotides, the CDR3 is TGTGCCATCAGTGGAGGTCCCGGATCACCCCTCCACTTT.

V usage is TRBV5-6 and J usage is TRBJ1-2; D gene uncertain. CDR1 and CDR2 (germline): SGHDT, YYEEEE. The CDR3 sequence is 15 residues long. V lost 6 bases, J lost 1 base, and 16 bases lay in between. CDR3 residues: CASIRRDLINYGYTF. As DNA, the CDR3 is TGTGCCAGCATCCGAAGAGATCTGATTAACTATGGCTACACCTTC.

The chain couples TRBV4-1 to TRBJ1-2; 10 bases map to TRBD1. Germline V lookup: CDR1 MGHRA, CDR2 YSYEKL. The CDR3 loop spans 14 amino acids. The J segment lost 7 bases and the V segment lost 5 bases, leaving 7 bases of the junction unmatched. The CDR3 DNA reads TGCGCCAGCAGCATTGGGGACAGGGGTTTTGGCTACACCTTC. Amino acid sequence: CASSIGDRGFGYTF.

A note on this clonotype: The junction and the germline gene differ at one end; a read error may be behind it. The V and J genes are TRBV20-1 and TRBJ2-1; 7 bases are a match to TRBD1. From germline, CDR1 is DFQATT and CDR2 SNEGSKA (reference sequence). The CDR3 extends over 16 amino acids. CDR3 amino acids: CSAGDWLQGAYNEQFF. The CDR3 bases are TGCAGTGCTGGAGACTGGTTGCAGGGGGCCTACAATGAGCAGTTCTTC.

This clonotype was recorded many times. The CDR3 DNA sequence: TGTGCCAGCAGCTTGGGCGGACAGGGGGGAATTACTGAGCAGTTCTTC. Translated: CASSLGGQGGITEQFF. This chain uses TRBV7-3 with TRBJ2-1, with TRBD1 matching over 10 bases. Looked up from germline, CDR1 is SGHTA and CDR2 is FQGTGA. The CDR3 runs 16 residues. V gave up 3 bases and J gave up 9 bases; unmatched junction bases: 11.

This clonotype appeared once. V and J are TRBV19 and TRBJ1-1; maybe TRBD1 (5 bases). CDR3 length: 15 amino acids. In germline, CDR1 is LNHDA, CDR2 SQIVND (reference sequence). The germline V and J ends were trimmed by 4 bases and 7 bases, with 19 bases remaining between them. Written as DNA, the CDR3 is TGTGCCAGTAGTAGAGACGGCCTTCTTGGGGGTGAAGCTTTCTTT. Encoded protein: CASSRDGLLGGEAFF. Filled out from reference TRBV19 and TRBJ1-1, the complete variable domain reads DGGITQSPKYLFRKEGQNVTLSCEQNLNHDAMYWYRQDPGQGLRLIYYSQIVNDFQKGDIAEGYSVSREKKESFPLTVTSAQKNPTAFYLCASSRDGLLGGEAFFGQGTRLTVV.